This TCR beta chain was sequenced for a study of cytomegalovirus exposure and HLA in healthy donors. The CDR3 is 14 residues long. Germline V gene lookup returns CDR1 SGHNT and CDR2 YYREEE (reference sequence). Trimming took off 9 bases at V and 2 bases at J, with 17 bases between the two ends. PCR amplification relied on 60 Vbeta primers (plus 13 Jbeta primers). Profiled with immunoSEQ multiplex PCR; TCRdb holds only in-frame clones, not every one. The data show 150,000 to 200,000 clones, 84% seen once. The TCR was taken from a man aged 18-30 years in good health and CMV-seronegative. The sample taken for sequencing was PBMCs. The chain recombines TRBV5-4 with TRBJ2-5, with D possibly being TRBD2 (6 bases). CDR3: CAISQASAQETQYF. CDR3 nucleotide sequence: TGTGCCATCAGTCAGGCTAGCGCTCAAGAGACCCAGTACTTC.